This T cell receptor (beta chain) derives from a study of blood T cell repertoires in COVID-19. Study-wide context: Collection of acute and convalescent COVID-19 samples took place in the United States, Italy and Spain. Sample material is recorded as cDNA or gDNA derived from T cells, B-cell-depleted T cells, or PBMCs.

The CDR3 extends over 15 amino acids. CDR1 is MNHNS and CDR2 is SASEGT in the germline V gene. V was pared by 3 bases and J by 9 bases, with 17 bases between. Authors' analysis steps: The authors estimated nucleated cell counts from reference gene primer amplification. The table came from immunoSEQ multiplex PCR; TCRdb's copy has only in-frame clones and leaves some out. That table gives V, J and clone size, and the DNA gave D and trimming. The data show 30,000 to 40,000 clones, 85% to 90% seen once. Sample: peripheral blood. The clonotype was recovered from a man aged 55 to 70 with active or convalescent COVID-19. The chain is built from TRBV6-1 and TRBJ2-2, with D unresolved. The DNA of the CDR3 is TGTGCCAGCAGTGACACCCGGGTCCGCGACCGGGAGCTGTTTTTT. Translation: CASSDTRVRDRELFF.